Given below is one T cell receptor beta chain in context. The antigen remains undetermined. This table comes from immunoSEQ multiplex PCR, and its TCRdb copy is limited to in-frame clones, with some not included. In the table there are around 99,000 clones, about 89% of which are singletons. Second-dose recipients at about 4 or about 12 weeks were treated as one pooled group. This sample is drawn from a study of T cell responses to AZD1222 COVID-19 vaccine. Whole-study results and caveats: Targeting of unmutated variant regions was reportedly seen in nearly half of spike-specific TCRs. Repertoire sampling happened only post peak T cell response.

Germline V CDR1 and CDR2: MNHEY, SMNVEV (reference sequence). The CDR3 loop spans 14 amino acids. J was trimmed by 7 bases and V by 3 bases; bases with no gene match: 2. This receptor was identified in an adult who received the AZD1222 COVID-19 vaccine. The gene calls are TRBV27 and TRBJ1-4, with 10 bases that match TRBD1. The sequences come from peripheral blood, collected 28 days after the second AZD1222 dose. This chain's CDR3 is CASSFGQGVEKLFF. DNA for the CDR3: TGTGCCAGCAGTTTCGGACAGGGGGTTGAAAAACTGTTTTTT.